This TCR beta chain was sequenced in a study of human T cells and chemical hapten exposure. Overall study context: Skin of the upper inner arm, roughly 2 cm by roughly 2 cm, received 2% DPC for sensitization. Patch tests put 0.01% DPC on the upper back, read at 6 days.

CDR3 length equals 13 residues. Germline V lookup: CDR1 MNHEY, CDR2 SVGEGT. V dropped 7 bases and J dropped 1 base, with 10 bases sitting between them. A single record per CDR3 protein comes from TCRdb applying MiXCR to the RACE reads. The repertoire holds 62,000 or so distinct CDR3 sequences, with 11% as singletons. This clonotype showed up just a few times. Specified time point: pre-sensitization, week 0. Documented treatment: therapeutic diphenylcyclopropenone sensitization with weekly scalp DPC. Those who donated were patients with alopecia, 18 to 70 years of age, and suitable for DPC. J is TRBJ1-1 and V is TRBV6-2 or TRBV6-3; D is unclear. The TCR comes from a woman between 45 and 65 years old with alopecia areata. Some clones in this sample may be carry-over from other donors' samples. The sequences come from whole blood, collected in connection with sensitization to the hapten diphenylcyclopropenone (DPC). The CDR3 DNA is TGTGCCAGCAACGACGGTGCGAACACTGAAGCTTTCTTT. Its protein product is CASNDGANTEAFF.